This T cell receptor beta chain was sequenced in a study of cytomegalovirus exposure and HLA in healthy donors. Study background: A later analysis reported the same platform for the roughly 120 validation repertoires and the 500 to 700 first-cohort repertoires.

Whole-study findings and limits: The tendency of first-cohort TCR clusters to co-occur in the 90 to 150 validation repertoires was the finding of a later analysis. High specificity and sensitivity for cytomegalovirus status were reported for the classifier.

Germline CDR1 and CDR2: ENHRY and SYGVKD. The CDR3 is made up of 15 amino acids. Germline trimming cut 4 bases from V and 2 bases from J; bases unmatched to any gene: 6. To note about this clone: Its antigen is unidentified.

The protocol was immunoSEQ multiplex PCR, while the TCRdb copy is restricted to in-frame clones and leaves out a portion. The sample includes 45,000 to 65,000 clones, approximately 93% of them seen just once. The source is a woman between 18 and 29 years old in good health and CMV-seropositive. The specimen sequenced was PBMCs. The chain employs TRBV10-3 and TRBJ1-1; 8 bases are shared with TRBD1. CDR3 DNA: TGTGCCATCAGTGCCCAGGGACAGGTAAACACTGAAGCTTTCTTT. Protein: CAISAQGQVNTEAFF.